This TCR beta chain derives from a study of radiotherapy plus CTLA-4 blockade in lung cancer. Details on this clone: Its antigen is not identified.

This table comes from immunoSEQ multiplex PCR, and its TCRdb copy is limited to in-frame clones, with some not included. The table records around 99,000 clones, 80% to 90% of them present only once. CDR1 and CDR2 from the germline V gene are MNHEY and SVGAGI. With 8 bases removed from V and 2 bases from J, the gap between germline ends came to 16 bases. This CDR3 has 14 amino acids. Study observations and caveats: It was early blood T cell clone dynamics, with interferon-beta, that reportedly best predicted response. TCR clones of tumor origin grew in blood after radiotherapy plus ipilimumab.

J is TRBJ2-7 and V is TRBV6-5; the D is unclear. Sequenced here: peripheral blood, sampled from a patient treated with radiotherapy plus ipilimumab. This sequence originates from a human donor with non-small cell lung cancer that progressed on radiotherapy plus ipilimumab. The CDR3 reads CASHKIVSPYEQYF. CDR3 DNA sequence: TGTGCCAGCCATAAGATTGTCTCTCCCTACGAGCAGTACTTC.